The 5 T cell receptor beta chains given below trace back to one sample, sequenced in a study of blood T cells in healthy people across ages. Using a J-beta primer mix together with a sample-barcoded 5' primer, a second PCR was run for about 7 to 12 cycles. TCRdb re-called the 5' RACE reads through MiXCR, storing one row per CDR3 protein. The sample records about 1.6 million distinct CDR3 sequences, about 35% being singletons. Sequencing was carried out using blood. The receptors here all came from a woman in her thirties in good health.

The chain recombines TRBV5-1 with TRBJ1-4, with D unclear. Germline V gene sequence: CDR1 SGHRS, CDR2 YFSETQ. V dropped 0 bases and J dropped 7 bases, with 13 bases sitting between them. The CDR3 has 15 amino acids. The DNA of the CDR3 is TGCGCCAGCAGCTTGGCTATGGGAGGAGGTGAAAAACTGTTTTTT. It encodes CASSLAMGGGEKLFF.

The V gene is TRBV18, the J gene TRBJ2-5; D not resolved. The end of the DNA is better explained by TRBJ2-7, so the J call may be wrong. Germline loops: CDR1 KGHSH, CDR2 LQKENI. The CDR3 totals 16 residues. This CDR3 is CASSPTNQFPLYEQYF. As DNA, the CDR3 is TGTGCCAGCTCACCGACAAACCAGTTCCCCCTATACGAGCAGTACTTC.

The genes are TRBV9 and TRBJ2-2; D gene ambiguous. V gave up 3 bases and J gave up 3 bases, with 6 bases separating them. The CDR3 sequence is 13 residues long. Germline V gene lookup returns CDR1 SGDLS and CDR2 YYNGEE. The CDR3 loop reads CASSDYYTGELFF. The CDR3, as DNA: TGTGCCAGCAGCGATTACTACACCGGGGAGCTGTTTTTT.

CDR3: CSADQGMNTEAFF. CDR3 nucleotide sequence: TGCAGTGCAGACCAGGGAATGAACACTGAAGCTTTCTTT. The V and J genes are TRBV20-1 and TRBJ1-1, with D possibly TRBD1 on 5 matching bases. The V and J ends lost 6 bases and 0 bases respectively, with 11 bases between them. Germline V CDR1 and CDR2: DFQATT, SNEGSKA (reference sequence). The CDR3 is 13 amino acids.

Only a few counts were recorded for this clonotype. The chain is built from TRBV7-2 and TRBJ2-5; D might be TRBD2 (5 bases). CDR3 length: 16 residues. Looked up from germline, CDR1 is SGHTA and CDR2 is FQGNSA. Trimming removed 5 bases at V and 4 bases at J, with 20 bases between. The CDR3, as DNA: TGTGCCAGCAGCCCCCGGGAAGGAAGGGCCCTAGAGACCCAGTACTTC. Translating it yields CASSPREGRALETQYF.